The 27 T cell receptor beta chains below come from one sample, sequenced in a study of CD4 T cells in relation to SARS-CoV-2 and coronaviruses. Unexposed donor CD4+ T cells date from about 2011-2018, before the COVID-19 pandemic. The cells were cultured for approximately ten days before CD4+ T cells were isolated. Sequencing used immunoSEQ multiplex PCR; TCRdb keeps in-frame clones, though not all of them. The sample holds about 22,000 clones; under 85% are singletons and the top ten take about a sixth. These receptors have no known antigen. Material: CD4+ T cells from PBMCs, cultured in vitro. The origin of the receptors is a human donor in good health.

The chain combines TRBV6-5 with TRBJ1-1, with a weak D call TRBD1 (5 bases). The ends were cut back, 5 bases at V and 7 bases at J, with 17 bases in the middle. The CDR3 covers 14 residues. The germline V gene encodes CDR1 MNHEY and CDR2 SVGAGI. CDR3 nucleotide sequence: TGTGCCAGCAGTCCGTCCGGGGGTAGGGGTGAAGCTTTCTTT. Translation: CASSPSGGRGEAFF.

This clone was counted a single time. The rearrangement uses TRBV6-2 or TRBV6-3 and TRBJ2-1; 7 positions match TRBD2. The CDR3 consists of 17 residues. V shed 4 bases, J shed 0 bases, and the junction held 9 bases outside the gene matches. Germline V gene data show CDR1 as MNHEY and CDR2 as SVGEGT. The CDR3 here is CASSSFAGEVSYNEQFF. DNA for the CDR3: TGTGCCAGCAGTTCTTTCGCGGGAGAAGTCTCCTACAATGAGCAGTTCTTC.

This chain connects TRBV13 to TRBJ2-5; 7 bases are shared with TRBD1. The junction had 6 bases not matched to a gene; V was cut back by 0 bases and J by 5 bases. CDR1 PRHDT and CDR2 FYEKMQ come from the germline V gene (reference sequence). The CDR3 runs to 15 residues. Here the CDR3 DNA reads TGTGCCAGCAGCTTAGGGAGACAGGGTCAGGAGACCCAGTACTTC. It specifies CASSLGRQGQETQYF.

This rearrangement joins TRBV12-5 to TRBJ1-1; 9 nucleotides line up with TRBD1. CDR3 size: 18 residues. After removal of 0 bases from V and 5 bases from J, the junction contained 13 bases not matched to a gene. The germline V gene encodes CDR1 LGHNT and CDR2 FRNRAP. CDR3 sequence (DNA): TGTGCTAGTGGTTTGGTAGTATTTACAGGGGGCGTTCGAACTGAAGCTTTCTTT. Protein: CASGLVVFTGGVRTEAFF.

The chain links TRBV6-1 to TRBJ1-6, with 7 bases lining up with TRBD1. Germline trimming cut 1 base from V and 7 bases from J; bases unmatched to any gene: 4. This CDR3 comprises 15 residues. CDR1 is MNHNS and CDR2 is SASEGT in the germline V gene. The CDR3 region has the DNA TGTGCCAGCAGTGAAGTTGGGACAGCGAATTCACCCCTCCACTTT. It codes for CASSEVGTANSPLHF.

V and J are TRBV9 and TRBJ2-4; 9 bases fit TRBD2. Germline values: CDR1 SGDLS, CDR2 YYNGEE. After removal of 0 bases from V and 7 bases from J, the junction contained 5 bases not matched to a gene. The CDR3 is 15 residues long. CDR3 amino acids: CASSVDSGRWNIQYF. CDR3 DNA sequence: TGTGCCAGCAGCGTAGATAGCGGGAGATGGAACATTCAGTACTTC.

The genes are TRBV6-5 and TRBJ1-1, with a weak D call TRBD1 (5 bases). Germline CDR1 MNHEY, CDR2 SVGAGI. The CDR3 covers 13 residues. CDR3 in amino acids: CTTVAGLNTEAFF. DNA for the CDR3: TGTACTACAGTGGCGGGGCTGAACACTGAAGCTTTCTTT.

J is TRBJ2-1 and V is TRBV4-1; 8 bases agree with TRBD2. Germline loops: CDR1 MGHRA, CDR2 YSYEKL. Trimming cost V 5 bases and J 9 bases; bases outside gene matches: 15. CDR3 length: 16 amino acids. The CDR3, as DNA: TGCGCCAGCAGCAGTTCCGCCGGGACTAGATCGGGTGAGCAGTTCTTC. Protein product: CASSSSAGTRSGEQFF.

This clone was seen only a few times. The J gene is TRBJ1-3, the V gene TRBV15, with D possibly being TRBD1 (5 bases). CDR1 and CDR2 from the germline V gene are LNHNV and YYDKDF (reference sequence). V lost 2 bases and J 0 bases, leaving 11 bases between the germline ends. CDR3 size: 16 residues. The CDR3 spells CATSRRRQLSGNTIYF. The CDR3 DNA reads as TGTGCCACCAGCAGAAGGAGACAGCTCTCTGGAAACACCATATATTTT. The complete variable domain, with remaining parts taken from reference TRBV15 and TRBJ1-3, reads DAMVIQNPRYQVTQFGKPVTLSCSQTLNHNVMYWYQQKSSQAPKLLFHYYDKDFNNEADTPDNFQSRRPNTSFCFLDIRSPGLGDTAMYLCATSRRRQLSGNTIYFGEGSWLTVV.

The chain combines TRBV7-9 with TRBJ1-6; D is unresolved. Per germline, CDR1 SEHNR and CDR2 FQNEAQ (reference sequence). The CDR3 extends over 16 amino acids. Trimming left V 1 base short and J 8 bases short, with 15 bases between. This CDR3 is CASSLGGSSPDSPLHF. Written as DNA, the CDR3 is TGTGCCAGCAGCTTAGGGGGATCCTCCCCTGATTCACCCCTCCACTTT.

This chain connects TRBV11-2 to TRBJ1-4, with unresolved D. V shed 2 bases and J shed 8 bases, with 9 bases lying between them. The CDR3 covers 13 residues. Germline-derived CDR1 and CDR2 are SGHAT and FQNNGV. CDR3 protein: CASSLFVREKLFF. CDR3 DNA: TGTGCCAGCAGCTTATTCGTTAGAGAAAAACTGTTTTTT.

This clone has a handful of counts. The chain employs TRBV7-2 and TRBJ1-1, with 7 positions matching TRBD1. From germline, CDR1 is SGHTA and CDR2 FQGNSA. The V segment lost 3 bases and the J segment 4 bases; nucleotides outside the gene matches: 2. CDR3 length: 13 amino acids. The DNA for the CDR3 is TGTGCCAGCAGCTTGACAGGGATCACTGAAGCTTTCTTT. The encoded protein is CASSLTGITEAFF.

This clone was found once. The chain combines TRBV3-1 (or the pseudogene TRBV3-2) with TRBJ2-1; D perhaps matches TRBD2 (6 bases). Looked up from germline, CDR1 is LGHDT and CDR2 is YNNKEL (reference sequence). Trimming took off 4 bases at V and 2 bases at J, with 12 bases between the two ends. This CDR3 is 15 amino acids long. CDR3 nucleotides: TGTGCCAGCAGCCGAAGGAGGGCGGCCTACAATGAGCAGTTCTTC. Translation: CASSRRRAAYNEQFF.

V gene TRBV5-1 combines with J gene TRBJ2-5; either TRBD1 or TRBD2 may fit D (6 bases each). Trimming pared 5 bases from V and 2 bases from J, leaving 16 bases between. The germline gives CDR1 SGHRS, CDR2 YFSETQ. The CDR3 is 15 residues long. The CDR3 is CASSWGDTDQETQYF. CDR3 DNA: TGCGCCAGCAGTTGGGGGGACACCGATCAAGAGACCCAGTACTTC.

The chain uses TRBV14 and TRBJ2-6, with D maybe TRBD2 (5 bases). Trimming removed 6 bases from V and 4 bases from J, with 13 bases in between. The germline V gene encodes CDR1 SGHDN and CDR2 FVKESK. There are 15 residues in the CDR3. CDR3 bases: TGTGCCAGCAGGAAGGTGGGAGCAGGGGCCAACGTCCTGACTTTC. Its protein product is CASRKVGAGANVLTF.

The chain has TRBV5-1 and TRBJ2-6, with D unresolved. V shed 0 bases and J shed 0 bases, with 7 bases lying between them. CDR1 and CDR2 from the germline V gene are SGHRS and YFSETQ. The CDR3 is 16 amino acids. CDR3 nucleotides: TGCGCCAGCAGCTTGGTCGGTAGCTCTGGGGCCAACGTCCTGACTTTC. Protein: CASSLVGSSGANVLTF.

J is TRBJ2-7 and V is TRBV5-1; TRBD2 matches 9 bases. In germline, CDR1 is SGHRS, CDR2 YFSETQ. With V trimmed by 4 bases and J by 5 bases, 7 bases remained unmatched. The CDR3 spans 14 residues. The CDR3 DNA reads TGCGCCAGCAGCCCAGGGACTAGCAGGCACGAGCAGTACTTC. This translates into CASSPGTSRHEQYF.

DNA for the CDR3: TGTGCCAGCAGCGTATCTGTCAACGGGATGGACGAGCAGTACTTC. Translating it yields CASSVSVNGMDEQYF. This chain connects TRBV9 to TRBJ2-7, with a tentative D call TRBD2 (5 bases). The CDR3 has 15 residues. In germline, CDR1 is SGDLS, CDR2 YYNGEE. Trimming left V 1 base short and J 5 bases short, with 16 bases between.

The chain has TRBV2 and TRBJ1-1; TRBD1 aligns across 8 bases. The CDR3 loop spans 15 amino acids. J gave up 4 bases and V 7 bases, and 11 bases lay outside the gene matches. The germline CDR1 and CDR2 sequences are SNHLY and FYNNEI. The CDR3 DNA is TGTGCCAGCACCCGACAGGGGACTGTGGCCACTGAAGCTTTCTTT. Encoded protein: CASTRQGTVATEAFF.

This clone came up a few times. The chain carries TRBV5-1 and TRBJ1-5, with D possibly matching TRBD1 (6 bases). Trimming took off 0 bases at V and 4 bases at J, with 11 bases between the two ends. The CDR3 has 15 amino acids. Germline V gene sequence: CDR1 SGHRS, CDR2 YFSETQ. CDR3 residues: CASSLGTVENQPQHF. CDR3 sequence (DNA): TGCGCCAGCAGCTTGGGGACAGTTGAAAATCAGCCCCAGCATTTT.

This rearrangement joins TRBV5-1 to TRBJ2-1; 7 nucleotides agree with TRBD1. The junction had 11 bases not matched to a gene; V was cut back by 5 bases and J by 6 bases. Germline lookup yields CDR1 SGHRS and CDR2 YFSETQ. The CDR3 has 15 amino acids. CDR3 DNA: TGCGCCAGCAGGGAAGACAGGGTGGTCTTCAATGAGCAGTTCTTC. Residues: CASREDRVVFNEQFF.

V is TRBV7-3 and J is TRBJ2-5; a possible D gene is TRBD2 (6 bases). Germline loops: CDR1 SGHTA, CDR2 FQGTGA. V lost 5 bases and J 4 bases, leaving 17 bases between the germline ends. This CDR3 spans 15 amino acids. CDR3: CASSPPTGESETQYF. The DNA for the CDR3 is TGTGCCAGCAGCCCCCCTACGGGAGAGTCAGAGACCCAGTACTTC.

The chain employs TRBV19 and TRBJ2-1; 7 bases map to TRBD1. V shed 3 bases and J 6 bases; nucleotides not matched to a gene: 11. The CDR3 runs 16 residues. Germline values: CDR1 LNHDA, CDR2 SQIVND (reference sequence). The CDR3, as DNA: TGTGCCAGTAGTATCCGGACAAGGGGGCTGGTCAATGAGCAGTTCTTC. This sequence encodes CASSIRTRGLVNEQFF.

The chain carries TRBV2 and TRBJ1-2; D not certain. The CDR3 sequence is 13 residues long. Germline CDR1 SNHLY, CDR2 FYNNEI. Trimming removed 6 bases from V and 4 bases from J, with 12 bases in between. This CDR3 reads CASSPGLAYGYTF. CDR3 bases: TGTGCCAGCAGCCCGGGATTGGCCTATGGCTACACCTTC.

The chain is built from TRBV9 and TRBJ1-2, with 8 bases identical to TRBD1. The CDR3 is made up of 14 amino acids. Germline V gene data show CDR1 as SGDLS and CDR2 as YYNGEE. Trimming cost V 4 bases and J 3 bases; bases outside gene matches: 5. The CDR3 is CASSLGQGDYGYTF. The DNA for the CDR3 is TGTGCCAGCAGCCTAGGACAGGGCGACTATGGCTACACCTTC.

This clone was seen a few times. J is TRBJ2-7 and V is TRBV7-8, with 11 bases lining up with TRBD2. The length of the CDR3 is 13 residues. Germline V gene sequence: CDR1 SGHVS, CDR2 FQNEAQ. The junction had 2 bases not matched to a gene; V was cut back by 8 bases and J by 2 bases. In DNA form, the CDR3 reads TGTGCCAGCGGGACTAGCGGCCCCTACGAGCAGTACTTC. Translation gives CASGTSGPYEQYF.

This clone was detected only a few times. This chain links TRBV28 with TRBJ2-1, with 8 bases fitting TRBD2. This CDR3 spans 17 amino acids. Unmatched junction bases numbered 12, after V lost 4 bases and J lost 4 bases. Germline V gives CDR1 MDHEN, CDR2 SYDVKM. The CDR3 here is CASSSGGEGRTYNEQFF. The CDR3 DNA reads TGTGCCAGCAGTTCCGGGGGGGAGGGGAGAACATACAATGAGCAGTTCTTC.